This is a list of T cell receptor beta chains from one sample in a study of T cell repertoires in cytomegalovirus infection. TCRdb called the reads again in MiXCR, with one record for every CDR3 protein. The sample contains approximately 500,000 distinct CDR3 sequences, about 15% of which appear only once. Sequencing was performed on CD8+ T cells from PBMCs. These receptors all stem from a human donor in good health (CMV status not recorded). Some clones in this sample may be carry-over from other donors' samples. The CDR3 runs from the conserved cysteine through the conserved F or W. A D gene is named only where the DNA matches it firmly. Some rows mark clone size as missing; the rest say once, few, many or name a class of expanded clone.

J gene,V gene,D gene,clone size,CDR3 length,CDR3 DNA,CDR3 protein
TRBJ1-1,TRBV4-2,NA,many,16,TGTGCCAGCAGCCATACGGACCTCCCCCGGGGAACTGAAGCTTTCTTT,CASSHTDLPRGTEAFF
TRBJ2-5,TRBV24-1,NA,many,16,TGTGCCACCAGTGATGTAACTCTGTCGAAACAGGAGACCCAGTACTTC,CATSDVTLSKQETQYF
TRBJ2-7,TRBV7-2,NA,many,16,TGTGCCAGCAGCCTCGGTAGGGACGGAATGGCCTACGAGCAGTACTTC,CASSLGRDGMAYEQYF
TRBJ2-7,TRBV25-1,NA,NA,13,TGTGCCAGCAGTGAATATTACGGCTACGAGCAGTACTTC,CASSEYYGYEQYF
TRBJ2-2,TRBV18,NA,NA,16,TGTGCCAGCTCACCTCCCTCAAGACTAGACGCCGGGGAGCTGTTTTTT,CASSPPSRLDAGELFF
TRBJ2-7,TRBV28,TRBD2,many,17,TGTGCCAGCAGAAACTCAGGACTAGCGGGAAGCTCCTACGAGCAGTACTTC,CASRNSGLAGSSYEQYF
TRBJ2-4,TRBV11-2,TRBD2,many,17,TGTGCCAGCAGCTTACGTCCAAGCGGGGGGGTGACGGACATTCAGTACTTC,CASSLRPSGGVTDIQYF
TRBJ1-2,TRBV12-3/TRBV12-4,TRBD1,many,14,TGTGCCAGCATGGTGAGGGACAGGGGATTCGGCTACACCTTC,CASMVRDRGFGYTF
TRBJ2-6,TRBV7-8,TRBD1,many,17,TGTGCCAGCAGGAGAAGACAGGGGGCTTCTGGGGCCAACGTCCTGACTTTC,CASRRRQGASGANVLTF
TRBJ2-1,TRBV11-2,TRBD1,many,14,TGTGCCAGCAGCCACAGGGGGCAGTACAATGAGCAGTTCTTC,CASSHRGQYNEQFF
TRBJ2-1,TRBV6-5,NA,NA,15,TGTGCCAGCAGGATTGTGGGGGAGTCCCCCAATGAGCAGTTCTTC,CASRIVGESPNEQFF
TRBJ2-3,TRBV9,NA,NA,19,TGTGCCAGCAGCACTCCGGACTTCCCCGAGGGCGCACCCTCAGATACGCAGTATTTT,CASSTPDFPEGAPSDTQYF
TRBJ2-1,TRBV7-3,NA,few,17,TGTGCCAGCAGCTTATTAGTAGGGAGGAGCTCCTACAATGAGCAGTTCTTC,CASSLLVGRSSYNEQFF
TRBJ2-7,TRBV11-2,NA,many,14,TGTGCCAGCAGCTCGGCGGGTCGCGCCTACGAGCAGTACTTC,CASSSAGRAYEQYF
TRBJ2-7,TRBV28,TRBD1,few,14,TGTGCCAGCAGTTTTGACAGGGGGCCGGGGGAGCAGTACTTC,CASSFDRGPGEQYF
TRBJ2-1,TRBV9,NA,NA,15,TGTGCCAGCAGCGTAGTACAGGGACCCGACAATGAGCAGTTCTTC,CASSVVQGPDNEQFF
TRBJ2-7,TRBV5-8,TRBD1,NA,17,TGTGCCAGCAGCCCGCGTCTGGGACAGGGGGTCCCCTACGAGCAGTACTTC,CASSPRLGQGVPYEQYF
TRBJ2-3,TRBV9,TRBD2,few,16,TGTGCCAGCTCGGCGAGCGGGGGGACTAGCACAGATACGCAGTATTTT,CASSASGGTSTDTQYF
TRBJ2-3,TRBV6-5,NA,NA,13,TGTGCCAGCAGTTACAACCAGATAGATACGCAGTATTTT,CASSYNQIDTQYF
TRBJ2-1,TRBV6-1,TRBD2,NA,15,TGTGCCAGCAGTGATCCCAGCGGGGGGGCAAATGAGCAGTTCTTC,CASSDPSGGANEQFF
TRBJ1-6,TRBV27,NA,NA,12,TGTGCCAGCAGTTTATACGGTTCACCCCTCCACTTT,CASSLYGSPLHF
TRBJ2-2,TRBV3-1,NA,NA,14,TGTGCCAGCAGCCTACTAGGCCGGGCCGGGGAGCTGTTTTTT,CASSLLGRAGELFF
TRBJ1-3,TRBV6-6,NA,many,17,TGTGCCAGCAGTCTGGCGGGGGGGCTTGGCTCTGGAAACACCATATATTTT,CASSLAGGLGSGNTIYF
TRBJ1-4,TRBV2,NA,NA,13,TGTGCCAGCAAAACGCCCGATCGGGGGGAACTGTTTTTT,CASKTPDRGELFF
TRBJ2-3,TRBV5-4,TRBD1,NA,14,TGTGCCAGCAGCCCGGACAGGGGGCCGGATACGCAGTATTTT,CASSPDRGPDTQYF
TRBJ1-5,TRBV7-6,NA,few,11,TGTGCCAGCAGCTTAGAGCGGCCCCAGCATTTT,CASSLERPQHF